The text below deals with one T cell receptor beta chain. This record comes from a study of blood T cells in healthy people across ages. Germline CDR1 is MGHDK and CDR2 is SYGVNS. This CDR3 region has 14 residues. Trimming took 9 bases from V and 7 from J, leaving 22 bases between them. Together with a sample-barcoded 5' primer, a J-beta primer mix was included in a second PCR lasting roughly 6 to 12 cycles. A single record per CDR3 protein comes from TCRdb applying MiXCR to the 5' RACE reads. The profile shows 800,000 or so distinct CDR3 sequences, about 42% of them singletons. This TCR was sampled from a man at least 80 years old in good health. V is TRBV25-1 and J is TRBJ2-7; D is unresolved. Sequenced: blood. The CDR3 sequence: CARIIGRGVNEQYF. CDR3 sequence (DNA): TGTGCCAGAATAATTGGGCGCGGAGTCAATGAGCAGTACTTC.